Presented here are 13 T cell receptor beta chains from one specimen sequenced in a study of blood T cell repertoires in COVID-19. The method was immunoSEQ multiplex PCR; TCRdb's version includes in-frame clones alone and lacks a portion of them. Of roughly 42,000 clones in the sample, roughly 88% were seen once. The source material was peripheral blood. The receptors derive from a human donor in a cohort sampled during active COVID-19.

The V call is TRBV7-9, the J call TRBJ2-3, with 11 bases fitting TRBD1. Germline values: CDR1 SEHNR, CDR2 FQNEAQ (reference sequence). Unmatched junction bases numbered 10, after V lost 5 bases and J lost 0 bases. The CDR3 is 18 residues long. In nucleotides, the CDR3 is TGTGCCAGCAGCCCCGGACAGGGGGCACCCTCTAGCACAGATACGCAGTATTTT. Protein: CASSPGQGAPSSTDTQYF.

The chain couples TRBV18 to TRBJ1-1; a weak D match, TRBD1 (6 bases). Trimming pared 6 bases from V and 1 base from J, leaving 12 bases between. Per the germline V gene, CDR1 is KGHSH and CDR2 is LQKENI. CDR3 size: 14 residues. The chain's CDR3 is CASSPVGGNTEAFF. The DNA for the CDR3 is TGTGCCAGCTCTCCGGTAGGGGGGAACACTGAAGCTTTCTTT.

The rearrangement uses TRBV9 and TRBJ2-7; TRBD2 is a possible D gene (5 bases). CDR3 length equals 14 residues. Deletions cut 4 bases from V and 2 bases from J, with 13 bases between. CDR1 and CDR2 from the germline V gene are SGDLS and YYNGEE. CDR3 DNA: TGTGCCAGCAGCCCGGGTAGCGAGACCTACGAGCAGTACTTC. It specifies CASSPGSETYEQYF.

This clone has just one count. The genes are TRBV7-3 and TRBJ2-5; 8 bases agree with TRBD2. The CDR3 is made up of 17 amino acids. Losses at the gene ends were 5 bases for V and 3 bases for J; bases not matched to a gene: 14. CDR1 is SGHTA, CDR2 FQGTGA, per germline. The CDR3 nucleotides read TGTGCCAGCAGCCCCTTTGGGCTAGCGGGCCGAGAAGAGACCCAGTACTTC. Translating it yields CASSPFGLAGREETQYF.

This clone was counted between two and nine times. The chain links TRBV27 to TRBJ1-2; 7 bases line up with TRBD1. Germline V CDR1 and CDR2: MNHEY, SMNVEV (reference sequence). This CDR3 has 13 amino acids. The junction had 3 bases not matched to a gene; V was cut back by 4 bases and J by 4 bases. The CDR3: CASSWTGAYGYTF. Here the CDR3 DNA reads TGTGCCAGCAGTTGGACAGGCGCCTATGGCTACACCTTC.

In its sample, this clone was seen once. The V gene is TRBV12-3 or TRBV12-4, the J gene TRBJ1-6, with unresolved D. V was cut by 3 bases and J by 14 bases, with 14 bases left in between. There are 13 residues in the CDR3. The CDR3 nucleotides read TGTGCCAGCAGTTTTGGCGGCTTTTTATCCCTCCACTTT. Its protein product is CASSFGGFLSLHF.

CDR3 DNA sequence: TGTGCCAGCAGTTACTTGGGAGGGACCCGCTACGAGCAGTACTTC. Protein sequence: CASSYLGGTRYEQYF. The V and J genes are TRBV6-2 or TRBV6-3 and TRBJ2-7; TRBD2 matches at 7 bases. The CDR3 contains 15 residues. With 1 base clipped from V and 3 bases from J, the junction kept 6 bases outside the gene matches. CDR1 and CDR2 from the germline V gene are MNHEY and SVGEGT.

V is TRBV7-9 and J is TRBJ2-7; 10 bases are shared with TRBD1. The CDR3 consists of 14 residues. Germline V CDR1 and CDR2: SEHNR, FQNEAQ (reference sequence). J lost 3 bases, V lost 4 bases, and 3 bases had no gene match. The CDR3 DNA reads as TGTGCCAGCAGCTGGGGACAGGGGATCTACGAGCAGTACTTC. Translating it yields CASSWGQGIYEQYF.

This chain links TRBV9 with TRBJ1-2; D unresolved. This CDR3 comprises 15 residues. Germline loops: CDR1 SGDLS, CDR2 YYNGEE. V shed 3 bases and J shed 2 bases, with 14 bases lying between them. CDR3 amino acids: CASSAQATLNYGYTF. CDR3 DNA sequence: TGTGCCAGCAGCGCCCAAGCTACCCTAAACTATGGCTACACCTTC. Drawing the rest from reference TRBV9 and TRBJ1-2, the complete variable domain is DSGVTQTPKHLITATGQRVTLRCSPRSGDLSVYWYQQSLDQGLQFLIQYYNGEERAKGNILERFSAQQFPDLHSELNLSSLELGDSALYFCASSAQATLNYGYTFGSGTRLTVV.

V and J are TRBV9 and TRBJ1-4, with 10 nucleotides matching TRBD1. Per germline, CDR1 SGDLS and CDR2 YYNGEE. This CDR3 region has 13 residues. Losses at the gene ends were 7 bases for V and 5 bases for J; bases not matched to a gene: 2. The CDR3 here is CASAGQGNEKLFF. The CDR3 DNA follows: TGTGCCAGCGCGGGACAGGGGAATGAAAAACTGTTTTTT.

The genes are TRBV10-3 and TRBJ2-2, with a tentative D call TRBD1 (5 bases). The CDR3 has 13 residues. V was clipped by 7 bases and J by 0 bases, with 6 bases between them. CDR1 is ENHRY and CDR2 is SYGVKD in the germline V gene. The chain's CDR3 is CAITDTNTGELFF. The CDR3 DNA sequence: TGTGCCATCACGGACACGAACACCGGGGAGCTGTTTTTT.

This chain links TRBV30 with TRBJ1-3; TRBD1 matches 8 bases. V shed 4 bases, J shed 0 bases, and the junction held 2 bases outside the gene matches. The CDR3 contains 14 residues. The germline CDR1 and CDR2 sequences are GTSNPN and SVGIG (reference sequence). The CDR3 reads CAWNGQGSGNTIYF. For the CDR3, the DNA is TGTGCCTGGAATGGACAGGGCTCTGGAAACACCATATATTTT.

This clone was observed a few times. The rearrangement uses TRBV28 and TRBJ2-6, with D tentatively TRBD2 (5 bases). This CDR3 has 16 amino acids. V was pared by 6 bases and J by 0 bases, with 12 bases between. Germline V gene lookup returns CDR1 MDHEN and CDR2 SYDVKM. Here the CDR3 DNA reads TGTGCCAGCAGCCTCGGGGAGACCTCTGGGGCCAACGTCCTGACTTTC. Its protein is CASSLGETSGANVLTF. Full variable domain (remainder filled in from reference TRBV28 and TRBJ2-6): DVKVTQSSRYLVKRTGEKVFLECVQDMDHENMFWYRQDPGLGLRLIYFSYDVKMKEKGDIPEGYSVSREKKERFSLILESASTNQTSMYLCASSLGETSGANVLTFGAGSRLTVL.